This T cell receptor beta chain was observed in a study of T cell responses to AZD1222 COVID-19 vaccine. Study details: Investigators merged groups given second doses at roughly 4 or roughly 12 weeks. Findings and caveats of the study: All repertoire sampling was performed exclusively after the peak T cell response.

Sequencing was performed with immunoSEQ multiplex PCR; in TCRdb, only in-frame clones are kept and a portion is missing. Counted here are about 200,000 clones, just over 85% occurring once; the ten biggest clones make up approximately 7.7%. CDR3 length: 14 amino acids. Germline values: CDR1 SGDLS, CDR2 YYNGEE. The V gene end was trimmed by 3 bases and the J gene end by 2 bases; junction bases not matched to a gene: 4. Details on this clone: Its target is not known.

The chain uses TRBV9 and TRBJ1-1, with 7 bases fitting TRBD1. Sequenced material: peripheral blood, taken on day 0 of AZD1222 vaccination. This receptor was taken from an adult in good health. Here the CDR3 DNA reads TGTGCCAGCAGCGACCGGGACAGCAACACTGAAGCTTTCTTT. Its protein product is CASSDRDSNTEAFF.